This record concerns one T cell receptor beta chain sequence. Its antigen is undetermined. This sample is part of a study of monozygotic twins with inflammatory bowel disease. It was 3,500 to 4,000 ng of total RNA that each TCR library used. Incorporation of UMIs carrying a 6-nucleotide sample barcode was performed by template switching. Amplification used two nested PCRs: approximately 16 cycles, then approximately 10 cycles, on TCRalpha/TCRbeta cDNA. TCRdb reanalyzed the 5' RACE reads and collapses them to one entry per CDR3 protein, without DNA. This repertoire includes a few hundred thousand distinct CDR3 sequences. Germline V CDR1 and CDR2: MNHNS, SASEGT. The CDR3 runs 18 residues. General study results and limits: Those with IBD had lower TCRbeta diversity (inverse Simpson) than their healthy co-twins did.

V and J are TRBV6-1 and TRBJ2-5; TCRdb designates TRBD2, a call that cannot be tested without DNA. The sequenced sample consisted of blood. This clonotype was obtained from a human donor with ulcerative colitis or Crohn's disease, or a healthy co-twin of an affected twin (not recorded which). This chain's CDR3 is CASSGLSGGPSWKETQYF.